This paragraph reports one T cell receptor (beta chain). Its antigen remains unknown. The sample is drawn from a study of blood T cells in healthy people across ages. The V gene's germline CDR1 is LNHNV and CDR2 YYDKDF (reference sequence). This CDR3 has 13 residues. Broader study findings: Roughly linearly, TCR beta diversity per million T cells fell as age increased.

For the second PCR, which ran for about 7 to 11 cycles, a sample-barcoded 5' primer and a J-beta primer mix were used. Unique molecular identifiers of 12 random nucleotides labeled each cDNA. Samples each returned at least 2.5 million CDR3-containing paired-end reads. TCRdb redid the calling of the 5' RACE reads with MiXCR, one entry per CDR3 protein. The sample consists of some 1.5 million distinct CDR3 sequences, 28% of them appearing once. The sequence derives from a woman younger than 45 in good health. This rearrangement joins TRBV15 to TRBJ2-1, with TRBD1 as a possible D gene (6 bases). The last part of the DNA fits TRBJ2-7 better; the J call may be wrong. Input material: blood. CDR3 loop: CATSLGTYNEQYF. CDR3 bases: TGTGCCACCAGCTTGGGGACATACAATGAGCAGTACTTC.